The entry that follows covers one T cell receptor (beta chain) sequence. As yet, its antigen is unknown. This CDR3 has 15 amino acids. Trimming removed 8 bases at V and 0 bases at J, with 15 bases between. Germline-derived CDR1 and CDR2 are MDHEN and SYDVKM. The assay was immunoSEQ multiplex PCR, and TCRdb's table has in-frame clones only and misses some. The profile shows roughly 2.2 million clones, 90% to 95% of them singletons. This entry comes from a study of shared clonotypes between healthy human individuals. Regarding the study as a whole: Clonotype sharing across a handful of donors was observed for around 5% of naive CD4 clonotypes.

This sequence originates from a man aged 18-30 years in good health. Some clones in this sample may be carry-over from other donors' samples. Sequencing input: naive CD4+ T cells from PBMCs. Subset here: CD45RA+ positively selected. This chain joins TRBV28 and TRBJ2-3; D is ambiguous. CDR3 coding DNA: TGTGCCAGCCAGGCGATTCGGTATAGCACAGATACGCAGTATTTT. As protein: CASQAIRYSTDTQYF.